One and the same sample provided the 17 T cell receptor beta chains below, sequenced in a study of technical replicates of blood from several donors. Assay: immunoSEQ multiplex PCR; the TCRdb copy retains only in-frame clones and omits some. Seen here are about 62,000 clones, under 90% observed once, and the top ten hold around 5.1%. The sequencing input was PBMCs. The receptors come from a human donor in good health. Some clones in this sample may be carry-over from other donors' samples.

The chain combines TRBV7-9 with TRBJ2-1; TRBD2 matches at 8 bases. Germline CDR1 is SEHNR and CDR2 is FQNEAQ (reference sequence). The CDR3 extends over 13 amino acids. V shed 3 bases, J shed 6 bases, and the junction held 1 base outside the gene matches. CDR3 sequence reads: CASSFLAGNEQFF. CDR3 in DNA: TGTGCCAGCAGCTTCCTAGCGGGCAATGAGCAGTTCTTC. The variable domain in full, completed from reference TRBV7-9 and TRBJ2-1, reads DTGVSQNPRHKITKRGQNVTFRCDPISEHNRLYWYRQTLGQGPEFLTYFQNEAQLEKSRLLSDRFSAERPKGSFSTLEIQRTEQGDSAMYLCASSFLAGNEQFFGPGTRLTVL.

The chain has TRBV4-2 and TRBJ2-7; D unresolved. The CDR3 is 15 residues long. V gave up 1 base and J gave up 7 bases, with 17 bases separating them. The V gene's germline CDR1 is LGHNA and CDR2 YNFKEQ. The CDR3 region has the DNA TGTGCCAGCAGCCAAGTGGTGGGCTCCTCTCAAGAGCAGTACTTC. It yields the protein CASSQVVGSSQEQYF.

The chain uses TRBV5-1 and TRBJ2-6; D call uncertain. The CDR3 is 17 amino acids. From germline, CDR1 is SGHRS and CDR2 YFSETQ. Trimming took 4 bases from V and 0 from J, leaving 14 bases between them. CDR3: CASSMTGSPSGANVLTF. CDR3 DNA sequence: TGCGCCAGCAGCATGACCGGGTCCCCCTCTGGGGCCAACGTCCTGACTTTC.

The V call is TRBV7-3, the J call TRBJ2-2; tentative D call: TRBD1 (5 bases). Trimming left V 3 bases short and J 7 bases short, with 18 bases between. Germline V gene lookup returns CDR1 SGHTA and CDR2 FQGTGA. The CDR3 length is 16 residues. This chain's CDR3 is CASSLGDFPRDGELFF. As DNA, the CDR3 is TGTGCCAGCAGCTTGGGTGATTTTCCCAGGGACGGGGAGCTGTTTTTT.

The CDR3, as DNA: TGTGCCAGCAGCCCAACTACTAGCGGGAGGCCCTACGAGCAGTACTTC. It is translated as CASSPTTSGRPYEQYF. The chain recombines TRBV7-9 with TRBJ2-7; 12 positions agree with TRBD2. With V trimmed by 5 bases and J by 2 bases, 7 bases remained unmatched. The CDR3 is 16 residues long. The germline V gene encodes CDR1 SEHNR and CDR2 FQNEAQ (reference sequence).

The chain couples TRBV7-2 to TRBJ1-1, with 7 bases lining up with TRBD1. CDR1 SGHTA and CDR2 FQGNSA come from the germline V gene. The CDR3 is 16 residues long. J lost 1 base, V lost 0 bases, and 5 bases had no gene match. The CDR3 coding sequence is TGTGCCAGCAGCTTAGCTCCGGGACAGACGAACACTGAAGCTTTCTTT. This sequence encodes CASSLAPGQTNTEAFF.

This chain joins TRBV27 and TRBJ1-1; 7 bases fit TRBD1. This CDR3 is built from 13 residues. Germline V gene data show CDR1 as MNHEY and CDR2 as SMNVEV (reference sequence). V was pared by 4 bases and J by 1 base, with 0 bases of the junction left unmatched. CDR3: CASSSGGNTEAFF. For the CDR3, the DNA is TGTGCCAGCAGTTCAGGGGGGAACACTGAAGCTTTCTTT.

This rearrangement joins TRBV5-6 to TRBJ2-3; D possibly corresponds to TRBD1 (5 bases). Trimming took off 5 bases at V and 6 bases at J, with 10 bases between the two ends. Germline CDR1 is SGHDT and CDR2 is YYEEEE. The length of the CDR3 is 12 residues. CDR3 coding DNA: TGTGCCAGCAGTCATGGGGCGGATACGCAGTATTTT. Its translation: CASSHGADTQYF.

The CDR3 region has the DNA TGTGCCATCAAGGGCAGGGGCTATGGCTACACCTTC. Translation: CAIKGRGYGYTF. This rearrangement joins TRBV10-3 to TRBJ1-2; possible D gene TRBD1, 6 bases. The CDR3 extends over 12 amino acids. The germline CDR1 and CDR2 sequences are ENHRY and SYGVKD. V dropped 7 bases and J dropped 4 bases, with 10 bases sitting between them.

The V and J genes are TRBV19 and TRBJ1-4; D unresolved. The germline gives CDR1 LNHDA, CDR2 SQIVND (reference sequence). The CDR3 extends over 14 amino acids. V dropped 5 bases and J dropped 4 bases, with 11 bases sitting between them. The CDR3 DNA reads as TGTGCCAGTAGTTCGTGGGAGGGTAATGAAAAACTGTTTTTT. This translates into CASSSWEGNEKLFF.

V gene TRBV9 combines with J gene TRBJ2-2; perhaps TRBD1 as D (6 bases). Trimming left V 0 bases short and J 5 bases short, with 17 bases between. From germline, CDR1 is SGDLS and CDR2 YYNGEE. The CDR3 sequence is 17 residues long. The CDR3 DNA follows: TGTGCCAGCAGCGTAGCCCGACAGGTCCTCTTAACCGGGGAGCTGTTTTTT. This encodes CASSVARQVLLTGELFF. Using reference TRBV9 and TRBJ2-2 for the parts outside the CDR3, the full variable domain is DSGVTQTPKHLITATGQRVTLRCSPRSGDLSVYWYQQSLDQGLQFLIQYYNGEERAKGNILERFSAQQFPDLHSELNLSSLELGDSALYFCASSVARQVLLTGELFFGEGSRLTVL.

The chain employs TRBV11-2 and TRBJ2-7, with D possibly TRBD2 on 5 matching bases. V was pared by 4 bases and J by 6 bases, with 10 bases between. The CDR3 is made up of 12 amino acids. Germline-derived CDR1 and CDR2 are SGHAT and FQNNGV. CDR3: CASSYSGIEQYF. CDR3 sequence (DNA): TGTGCCAGCAGCTATTCGGGGATCGAGCAGTACTTC.

The chain links TRBV19 to TRBJ2-1; 9 nucleotides agree with TRBD1. The ends lost 0 bases at V and 1 base at J; junction bases unmatched: 4. The CDR3 length is 17 residues. The germline V gene encodes CDR1 LNHDA and CDR2 SQIVND (reference sequence). CDR3 loop: CASSIDRGTGSYNEQFF. CDR3 coding DNA: TGTGCCAGTAGTATAGATCGAGGGACAGGGTCCTACAATGAGCAGTTCTTC.

This clone was observed a single time. The chain links TRBV28 to TRBJ2-3; D ambiguous. Per the germline V gene, CDR1 is MDHEN and CDR2 is SYDVKM. Trimming stripped 2 bases from V and 0 bases from J, with 18 bases between. The CDR3 loop spans 18 amino acids. The CDR3, as DNA: TGTGCCAGCAGTTTAAGTTCAGGCTTAGGCTCTAGCACAGATACGCAGTATTTT. As protein: CASSLSSGLGSSTDTQYF.

The genes are TRBV7-6 and TRBJ1-2, with 8 bases lining up with TRBD1. CDR1 SGHVS and CDR2 FNYEAQ come from the germline V gene. The CDR3 extends over 15 amino acids. J was trimmed by 7 bases and V by 1 base; bases with no gene match: 8. In nucleotides, the CDR3 is TGTGCCAGCAGCTTAGACGGGAGCAGGGGGCTTGGCTACACCTTC. This codes for CASSLDGSRGLGYTF.

This clone is a singleton in its sample. The rearrangement joins TRBV25-1 to TRBJ1-1; D possibly corresponds to TRBD1 (6 bases). Germline V CDR1 and CDR2: MGHDK, SYGVNS. This CDR3 region has 13 residues. Between the trimmed V and J ends, which lost 8 bases and 0 bases, there was a span of 10 bases. The CDR3: CASSTGMNTEAFF. The CDR3 nucleotides read TGTGCCAGCTCGACAGGCATGAACACTGAAGCTTTCTTT.

The V call is TRBV7-9, the J call TRBJ2-7, with 8 bases matching TRBD1. This CDR3 has 15 amino acids. CDR1 is SEHNR and CDR2 is FQNEAQ in the germline V gene (reference sequence). J lost 5 bases, V lost 4 bases, and 10 bases had no gene match. The CDR3 DNA reads TGTGCCAGCAGCTACTACGAGACAGGGGTCCACGAGCAGTACTTC. Protein: CASSYYETGVHEQYF.